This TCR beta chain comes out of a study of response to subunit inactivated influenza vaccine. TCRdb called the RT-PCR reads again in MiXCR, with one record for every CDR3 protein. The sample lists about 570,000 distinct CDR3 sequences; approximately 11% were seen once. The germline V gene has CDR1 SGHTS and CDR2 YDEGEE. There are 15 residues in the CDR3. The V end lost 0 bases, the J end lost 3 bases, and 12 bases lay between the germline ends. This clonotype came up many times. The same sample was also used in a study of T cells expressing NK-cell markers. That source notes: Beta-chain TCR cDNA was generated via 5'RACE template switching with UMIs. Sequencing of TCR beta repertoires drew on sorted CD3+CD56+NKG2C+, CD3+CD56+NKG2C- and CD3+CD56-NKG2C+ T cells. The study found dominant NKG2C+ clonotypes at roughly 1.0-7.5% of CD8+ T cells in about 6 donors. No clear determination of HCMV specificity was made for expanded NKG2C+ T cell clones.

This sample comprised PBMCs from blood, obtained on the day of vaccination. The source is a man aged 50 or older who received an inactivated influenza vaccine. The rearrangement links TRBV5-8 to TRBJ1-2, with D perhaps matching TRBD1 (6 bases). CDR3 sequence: CASSLDRGAHYGYTF. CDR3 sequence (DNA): TGTGCCAGCAGCTTGGATCGGGGGGCGCACTATGGCTACACCTTC.